The TCR beta chain under discussion was sequenced for a study of breast tumors, draining lymph nodes, adjacent tissues. Germline-derived CDR1 and CDR2 are SGHAT and FQNNGV. This CDR3 is built from 15 residues. V shed 6 bases and J 5 bases; nucleotides not matched to a gene: 10. Study results and limitations: Luminal-like breast cancer showed significantly greater tumor-nontumor repertoire similarity than basal-like breast cancer did. Findings are consistent with lymph node origin and intratumoral expansion of most tumor T cells. Tumor TCR diversity was below lymph nodes but above nontumor tissue. The lymph node origin of tumor T cells was framed as consistent with a hypothesis, not demonstrated.

The lymph nodes were axillary draining lymph nodes from breast cancer patients. This clonotype was seen at least ten times. Its specificity is not known. TCRdb redid the calling of the multiplex PCR reads with MiXCR, one entry per CDR3 protein. The sample lists around 250,000 distinct CDR3 sequences; around 34% were seen once. The clonotype originates from a female donor with breast cancer. Some clones in this sample may be carry-over from other donors' samples. This rearrangement joins TRBV11-2 to TRBJ2-5, with 9 bases identical to TRBD2. Sample: axillary lymph node tissue. DNA of the CDR3: TGTGCCAGCAGTTCTGCGGGGGGGAGTCGGGAGACCCAGTACTTC. As protein: CASSSAGGSRETQYF.